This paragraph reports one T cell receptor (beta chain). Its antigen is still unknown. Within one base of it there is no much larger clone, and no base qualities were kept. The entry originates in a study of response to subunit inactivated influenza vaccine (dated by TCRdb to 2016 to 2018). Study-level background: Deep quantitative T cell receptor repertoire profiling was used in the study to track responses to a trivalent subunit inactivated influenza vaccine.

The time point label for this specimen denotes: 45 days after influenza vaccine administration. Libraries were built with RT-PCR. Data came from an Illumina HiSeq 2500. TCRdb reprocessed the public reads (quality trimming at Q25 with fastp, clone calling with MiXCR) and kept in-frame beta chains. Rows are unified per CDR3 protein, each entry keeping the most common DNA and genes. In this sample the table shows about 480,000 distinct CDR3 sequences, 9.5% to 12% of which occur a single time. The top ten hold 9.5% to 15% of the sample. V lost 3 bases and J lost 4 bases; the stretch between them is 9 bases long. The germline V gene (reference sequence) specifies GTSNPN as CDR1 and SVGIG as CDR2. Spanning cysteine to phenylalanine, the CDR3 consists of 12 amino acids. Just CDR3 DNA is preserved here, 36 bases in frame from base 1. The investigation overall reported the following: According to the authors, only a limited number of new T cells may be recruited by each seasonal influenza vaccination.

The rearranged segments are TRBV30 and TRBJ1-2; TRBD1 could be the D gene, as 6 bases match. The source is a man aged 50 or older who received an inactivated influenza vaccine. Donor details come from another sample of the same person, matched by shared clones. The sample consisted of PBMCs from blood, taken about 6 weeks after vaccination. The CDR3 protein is CAWRQGSYGYTF. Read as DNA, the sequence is TGTGCCTGGAGGCAGGGGAGCTATGGCTACACCTTC.